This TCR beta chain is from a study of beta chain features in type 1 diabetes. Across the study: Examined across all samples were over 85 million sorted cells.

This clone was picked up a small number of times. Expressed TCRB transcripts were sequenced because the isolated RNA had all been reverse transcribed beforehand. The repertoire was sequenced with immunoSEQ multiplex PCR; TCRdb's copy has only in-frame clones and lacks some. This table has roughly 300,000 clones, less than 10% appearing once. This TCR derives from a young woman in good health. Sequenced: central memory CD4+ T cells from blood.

CDR3 amino acids: CASSLGLVYSGNTIYF. Written as DNA, the CDR3 is TGTGCCAGCAGCTTAGGATTGGTTTACTCTGGAAACACCATATATTTT. The gene calls are TRBV7-9 and TRBJ1-3; no clear D. CDR3 length equals 16 residues. Trimming cost V 1 base and J 0 bases, with 10 bases left between them. The germline gives CDR1 SEHNR, CDR2 FQNEAQ (reference sequence).